Below are 10 T cell receptor beta chains sequenced from a single sample in a study of control samples from healthy donors and cancer patients. TCRdb keeps only in-frame clones here, not all; method: immunoSEQ multiplex PCR. This table holds 95,000 to 100,000 clones, 75% to 90% found once. Material for sequencing was blood. The source of these receptors is a young man in good health.

The chain combines TRBV6-1 with TRBJ2-4; 7 bases align to TRBD2. V gave up 1 base and J gave up 6 bases; unmatched junction bases: 6. The CDR3 totals 15 residues. CDR1 is MNHNS, CDR2 SASEGT, per germline. CDR3 sequence reads: CASSEVGGTLNIQYF. The CDR3 DNA sequence: TGTGCCAGCAGTGAAGTGGGGGGGACCCTAAACATTCAGTACTTC.

The rearrangement links TRBV28 to TRBJ1-3; D is unresolved. V was pared by 5 bases and J by 3 bases, with 17 bases between. Germline-derived CDR1 and CDR2 are MDHEN and SYDVKM. There are 16 residues in the CDR3. The CDR3 DNA reads TGTGCCAGCAGTCCTGGTTCTATTCCGGGTGGAAACACCATATATTTT. It specifies CASSPGSIPGGNTIYF.

The J gene is TRBJ2-5, the V gene TRBV18; 7 bases map to TRBD1. J was trimmed by 3 bases and V by 2 bases; bases with no gene match: 0. Germline V lookup: CDR1 KGHSH, CDR2 LQKENI. This CDR3 spans 13 amino acids. The CDR3 sequence is CASSPDREETQYF. In DNA form, the CDR3 reads TGTGCCAGCTCACCAGACAGGGAAGAGACCCAGTACTTC.

The chain combines TRBV28 with TRBJ1-6; D not certain. The CDR3 sequence is 13 residues long. Per germline, CDR1 MDHEN and CDR2 SYDVKM. Trimming cost V 3 bases and J 15 bases, with 15 bases left between them. The CDR3 loop reads CASSFRAGTGLHF. In DNA form, the CDR3 reads TGTGCCAGCAGTTTCCGGGCGGGCACCGGCCTCCACTTT.

This clone is termed medium-sized (0.01 to 0.1%). This sequence joins TRBV5-1 and TRBJ2-2, with 9 bases that match TRBD2. CDR1 and CDR2 (germline): SGHRS, YFSETQ. The CDR3 extends over 18 amino acids. Losses at the gene ends were 1 base for V and 0 bases for J; bases not matched to a gene: 7. The CDR3 loop reads CASSLWAPSGANTGELFF. The CDR3 coding sequence is TGCGCCAGCAGCTTGTGGGCCCCTAGCGGGGCGAACACCGGGGAGCTGTTTTTT.

The chain is built from TRBV19 and TRBJ1-2, with D hard to call. V was trimmed by 5 bases and J by 0 bases, leaving 10 bases between them. Germline values: CDR1 LNHDA, CDR2 SQIVND (reference sequence). This CDR3 spans 14 amino acids. The DNA of the CDR3 is TGTGCCAGTAGTCCTGACCGGTCTAACTATGGCTACACCTTC. Translated, it gives CASSPDRSNYGYTF.

V gene TRBV10-3 combines with J gene TRBJ2-1; D not certain. The ends were cut back, 4 bases at V and 5 bases at J, with 6 bases in the middle. Germline CDR1 is ENHRY and CDR2 is SYGVKD. This CDR3 comprises 12 residues. In nucleotides, the CDR3 is TGTGCCATCAGTGTACAAGACAATGAGCAGTTCTTC. Protein product: CAISVQDNEQFF.

The chain is built from TRBV11-3 and TRBJ2-7; D uncertain. Germline values: CDR1 SGHNT, CDR2 YENEEA. V lost 5 bases and J lost 2, with 7 bases in between. The CDR3 spans 12 residues. In DNA form, the CDR3 reads TGTGCCAGCAGCCCCCGGCCCTACGAGCAGTACGTC. Encoded protein: CASSPRPYEQYV.

This sequence joins TRBV5-1 and TRBJ1-1, with D maybe TRBD1 (5 bases). V shed 7 bases and J shed 5 bases, with 18 bases lying between them. CDR1 and CDR2 from the germline V gene are SGHRS and YFSETQ. The CDR3 is made up of 14 amino acids. For the CDR3, the DNA is TGCGCCAGCTCCTCGCGAGGGGCTGATACTGAAGCTTTCTTT. It is translated as CASSSRGADTEAFF.

This chain links TRBV10-1 with TRBJ1-6, with D perhaps matching TRBD1 (6 bases). CDR1 is WNHNN, CDR2 SYGVQD, per germline (reference sequence). The V gene lost 8 bases and the J gene lost 8 bases, with 13 bases spanning the gap. The CDR3 has 13 residues. The CDR3 loop is CASPTPGDSPLHF. The CDR3 DNA follows: TGCGCCAGCCCGACGCCAGGGGATTCACCCCTCCACTTT.